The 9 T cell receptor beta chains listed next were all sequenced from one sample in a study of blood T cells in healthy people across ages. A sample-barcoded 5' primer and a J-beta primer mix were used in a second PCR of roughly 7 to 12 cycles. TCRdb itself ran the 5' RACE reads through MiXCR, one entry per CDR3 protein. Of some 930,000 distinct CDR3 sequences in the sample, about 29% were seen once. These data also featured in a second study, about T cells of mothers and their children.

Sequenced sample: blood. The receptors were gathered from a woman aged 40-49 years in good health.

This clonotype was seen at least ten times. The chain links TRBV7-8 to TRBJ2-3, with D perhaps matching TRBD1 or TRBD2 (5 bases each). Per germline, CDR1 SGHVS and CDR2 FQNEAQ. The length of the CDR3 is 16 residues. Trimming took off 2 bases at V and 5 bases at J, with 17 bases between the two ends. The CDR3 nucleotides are TGTGCCAGCAGCTTAAGCCGAGGGACCCGCGGAGATACGCAGTATTTT. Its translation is CASSLSRGTRGDTQYF.

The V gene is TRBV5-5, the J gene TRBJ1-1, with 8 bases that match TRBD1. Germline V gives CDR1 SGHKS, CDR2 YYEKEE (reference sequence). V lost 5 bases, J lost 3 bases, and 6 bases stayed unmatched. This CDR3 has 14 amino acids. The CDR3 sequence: CASSRTGSDTEAFF. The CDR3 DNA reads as TGTGCCAGCAGTAGGACAGGGTCGGACACTGAAGCTTTCTTT.

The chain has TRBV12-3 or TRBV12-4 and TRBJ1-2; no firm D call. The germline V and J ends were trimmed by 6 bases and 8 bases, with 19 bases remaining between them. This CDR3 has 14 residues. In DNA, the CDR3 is TGTGCCAGCAGCATGACGGCCCGAACCGGGGGCTACACCTTC. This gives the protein CASSMTARTGGYTF.

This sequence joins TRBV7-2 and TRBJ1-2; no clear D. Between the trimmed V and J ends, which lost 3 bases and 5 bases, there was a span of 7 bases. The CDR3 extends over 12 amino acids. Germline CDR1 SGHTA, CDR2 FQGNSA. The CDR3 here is CASSFVGYGYTF. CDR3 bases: TGTGCCAGCAGCTTTGTCGGGTATGGCTACACCTTC.

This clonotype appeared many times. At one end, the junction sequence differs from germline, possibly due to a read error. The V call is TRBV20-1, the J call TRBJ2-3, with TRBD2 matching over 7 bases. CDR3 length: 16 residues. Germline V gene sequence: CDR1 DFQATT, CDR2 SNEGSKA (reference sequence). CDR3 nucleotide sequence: TGCAGTGCTCGAGAATCTAGCGGAGCTAGCACAGATACGCAGTATTTT. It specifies CSARESSGASTDTQYF.

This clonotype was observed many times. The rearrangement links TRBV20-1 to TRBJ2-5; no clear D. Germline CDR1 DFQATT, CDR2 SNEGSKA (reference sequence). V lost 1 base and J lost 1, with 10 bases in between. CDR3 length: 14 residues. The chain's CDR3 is CSARVVPRQETQYF. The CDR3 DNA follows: TGCAGTGCTAGAGTAGTTCCTCGCCAAGAGACCCAGTACTTC.

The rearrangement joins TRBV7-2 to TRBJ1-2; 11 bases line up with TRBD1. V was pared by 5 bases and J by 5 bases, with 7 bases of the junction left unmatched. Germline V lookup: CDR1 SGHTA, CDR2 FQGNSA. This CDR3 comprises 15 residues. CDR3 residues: CASSGTGGGSYGYTF. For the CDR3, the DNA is TGTGCCAGCAGCGGGACAGGGGGGGGGAGTTATGGCTACACCTTC.

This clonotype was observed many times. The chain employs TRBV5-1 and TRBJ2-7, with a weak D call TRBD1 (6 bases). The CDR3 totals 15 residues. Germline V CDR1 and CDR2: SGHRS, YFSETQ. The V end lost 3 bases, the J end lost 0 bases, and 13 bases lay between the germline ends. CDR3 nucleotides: TGCGCCAGCAGCTATGGGACAATTGGCTCCTACGAGCAGTACTTC. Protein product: CASSYGTIGSYEQYF.

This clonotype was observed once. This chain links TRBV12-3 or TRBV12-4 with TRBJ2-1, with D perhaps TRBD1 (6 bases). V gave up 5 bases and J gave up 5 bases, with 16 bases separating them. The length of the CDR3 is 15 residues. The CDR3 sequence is CASSLYRARNNEQFF. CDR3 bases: TGTGCCAGCAGTCTTTACAGGGCACGGAACAATGAGCAGTTCTTC.